The 12 T cell receptor beta chains below were found in one sample sequenced in a study of blood T cell repertoires in COVID-19. Sequenced by immunoSEQ multiplex PCR; TCRdb stores in-frame clones only, minus some. This sample has around 400,000 clones; nearly 90% occur once, and the top ten carry 1.4%. Sequenced material: PBMCs or T cells enriched from blood (not recorded which). These receptors were taken from a woman aged 18 to 35 who had been exposed to COVID-19.

This chain uses TRBV4-3 with TRBJ2-2, with a weak D call TRBD2 (6 bases). Germline V gene data show CDR1 as LGHNA and CDR2 as YSLEER. Trimming removed 3 bases from V and 4 bases from J, with 15 bases in between. This CDR3 spans 16 amino acids. CDR3 in DNA: TGCGCCAGCAGCCAGTTTGCTGCGGGAAGCACCGGGGAGCTGTTTTTT. Amino acids: CASSQFAAGSTGELFF.

V is TRBV24-1 and J is TRBJ2-1; D possibly corresponds to TRBD1 (5 bases). This CDR3 has 12 residues. CDR1 is KGHDR and CDR2 is SFDVKD in the germline V gene. V was cut by 4 bases and J by 8 bases, with 8 bases left in between. The DNA for the CDR3 is TGTGCCACCAGTGACAGGGTAGATGAGCAGTTCTTC. Translating it yields CATSDRVDEQFF.

The chain employs TRBV5-1 and TRBJ2-3, with 13 bases aligning to TRBD2. The CDR3 is made up of 16 amino acids. Germline V lookup: CDR1 SGHRS, CDR2 YFSETQ. Trimming took 0 bases from V and 4 from J; bases not matched to a gene: 2. The CDR3: CASSLAGTSGADTQYF. DNA for the CDR3: TGCGCCAGCAGCTTGGCCGGGACTAGCGGGGCAGATACGCAGTATTTT. The variable domain in full, completed from reference TRBV5-1 and TRBJ2-3, reads KAGVTQTPRYLIKTRGQQVTLSCSPISGHRSVSWYQQTPGQGLQFLFEYFSETQRNKGNFPGRFSGRQFSNSRSEMNVSTLELGDSALYLCASSLAGTSGADTQYFGPGTRLTVL.

The chain recombines TRBV28 with TRBJ1-4; 12 bases agree with TRBD1. Trimming cost V 5 bases and J 7 bases; bases outside gene matches: 2. This CDR3 has 14 amino acids. Germline CDR1 MDHEN, CDR2 SYDVKM. The CDR3 sequence is CASSRDRGREKLFF. For the CDR3, the DNA is TGTGCCAGCAGTCGGGACAGGGGGCGTGAAAAACTGTTTTTT.

The genes are TRBV25-1 and TRBJ1-3; weak D call: TRBD1 (6 bases). The CDR3 has 16 residues. Germline assignment: CDR1 MGHDK and CDR2 SYGVNS. The V end was cut by 4 bases, the J end by 0 bases, with 13 bases between. CDR3 loop: CASSGLTGTSGNTIYF. The CDR3 DNA follows: TGTGCCAGCAGTGGGTTGACAGGAACCTCTGGAAACACCATATATTTT.

The rearrangement uses TRBV12-3 or TRBV12-4 and TRBJ2-7; a possible D gene is TRBD2 (6 bases). The CDR3 runs 13 residues. V lost 2 bases to trimming and J lost 4 bases, with 9 bases between them. The CDR3 is CASSLRGTYEQYF. In DNA, the CDR3 is TGTGCCAGCAGTTTACGAGGGACTTACGAGCAGTACTTC.

J is TRBJ1-5 and V is TRBV19; 7 bases match TRBD1. The CDR3 is 16 amino acids. J was trimmed by 6 bases and V by 7 bases; bases with no gene match: 15. The germline V gene has CDR1 LNHDA and CDR2 SQIVND (reference sequence). In DNA form, the CDR3 reads TGTGCCAGTATTATGCAAGGGGGCGGTGGTCGTCAGCCCCAGCATTTT. This gives the protein CASIMQGGGGRQPQHF.

The V and J genes are TRBV15 and TRBJ1-2, with D unclear. This CDR3 is 10 amino acids long. V lost 8 bases, J lost 8 bases, and 9 bases lay in between. CDR1 LNHNV and CDR2 YYDKDF come from the germline V gene (reference sequence). The CDR3 loop reads CATRCSGYTF. The CDR3 nucleotides read TGTGCCACCCGGTGTAGCGGCTACACCTTC.

This chain links TRBV2 with TRBJ1-2, with 8 nucleotides matching TRBD1. The trim removed 5 bases at V and 0 bases at J, leaving 5 bases unmatched. The CDR3 is 15 amino acids. Germline assignment: CDR1 SNHLY and CDR2 FYNNEI. CDR3 loop: CASSRTGTTNYGYTF. CDR3 nucleotide sequence: TGTGCCAGCAGTAGGACAGGGACAACTAACTATGGCTACACCTTC. Drawing the rest from reference TRBV2 and TRBJ1-2, the complete variable domain is EPEVTQTPSHQVTQMGQEVILRCVPISNHLYFYWYRQILGQKVEFLVSFYNNEISEKSEIFDDQFSVERPDGSNFTLKIRSTKLEDSAMYFCASSRTGTTNYGYTFGSGTRLTVV.

The V and J genes are TRBV19 and TRBJ1-1; no clear D. Germline V lookup: CDR1 LNHDA, CDR2 SQIVND (reference sequence). The CDR3 runs 17 residues. V was cut by 8 bases and J by 1 base, with 23 bases left in between. CDR3 sequence: CASFTPPGLTSNTEAFF. CDR3 in DNA: TGTGCCAGTTTCACGCCCCCAGGCCTAACTTCGAACACTGAAGCTTTCTTT.

The chain uses TRBV7-8 and TRBJ1-2, with TRBD1 as a possible D gene (5 bases). Germline-derived CDR1 and CDR2 are SGHVS and FQNEAQ. Trimming cost V 0 bases and J 7 bases, with 9 bases left between them. The CDR3 totals 13 residues. The CDR3 nucleotides are TGTGCCAGCAGCTTAGCGGGTGGGGCTGGCTACACCTTC. Its protein is CASSLAGGAGYTF.

A single count supports this clone. The V and J genes are TRBV5-1 and TRBJ1-1; D gene unclear. The V end lost 4 bases, the J end lost 0 bases, and 7 bases lay between the germline ends. The CDR3 length is 13 residues. Germline-derived CDR1 and CDR2 are SGHRS and YFSETQ. This CDR3 reads CASSLGLNTEAFF. For the CDR3, the DNA is TGCGCCAGCAGCCTTGGCCTGAACACTGAAGCTTTCTTT.